This T cell receptor (beta chain) emerged from a study of breast tumors, draining lymph nodes, adjacent tissues. Study-level findings and limits: Tumors had less TCR diversity than lymph nodes, more than nontumor tissue. Findings are consistent with lymph node origin and intratumoral expansion of most tumor T cells. Data only fit, rather than demonstrated, lymph node origin of most tumor T cells. Compared with basal-like, luminal-like tumors shared significantly more repertoire with nontumor tissue.

This clonotype was counted many times. Its antigen is not known. V shed 4 bases and J 5 bases; nucleotides not matched to a gene: 12. This CDR3 has 16 residues. Germline V CDR1 and CDR2: SGHNT, YENEEA. The lymph nodes were axillary draining lymph nodes from breast cancer patients. TCRdb re-derived calls from the multiplex PCR reads in MiXCR, one entry per CDR3 protein. Among some 230,000 distinct CDR3 sequences, 30% to 35% were seen once, and the ten largest hold approximately 3.5%. This sequence was found in a female donor with breast cancer. Some clones in this sample may be carry-over from other donors' samples. The sequenced sample consisted of axillary lymph node tissue. The V and J genes are TRBV11-3 and TRBJ2-3; TRBD1 agrees at 7 bases. The CDR3 DNA is TGTGCCAGCAGCTCGTGGGACAGCCTCTCGGAAGATACGCAGTATTTT. Translating gives CASSSWDSLSEDTQYF.